The 8 T cell receptor beta chains below all came from one sample that was sequenced in a study of blood T cell repertoires in COVID-19. Measured with immunoSEQ multiplex PCR; TCRdb has only the in-frame clones, and not every one. The data contain about 270,000 clones, 90% of them singletons. Sequenced material: PBMCs or T cells enriched from blood (not recorded which). The source of these receptors is a woman younger than 45 with acute COVID-19.

The CDR3 bases are TGTGCCAGCAGCCAAGATTCAGCGGGATTCACAGATACGCAGTATTTT. This encodes CASSQDSAGFTDTQYF. The chain joins TRBV3-1 (or the pseudogene TRBV3-2) to TRBJ2-3; TRBD2 agrees at 7 bases. The CDR3 runs to 16 residues. Germline CDR1 reads LGHDT; CDR2 reads YNNKEL (reference sequence). V shed 0 bases, J shed 2 bases, and the junction held 5 bases outside the gene matches.

The J gene is TRBJ2-7, the V gene TRBV2; 13 bases are shared with TRBD2. The CDR3 is 15 amino acids. The germline gives CDR1 SNHLY, CDR2 FYNNEI. The junction had 7 bases not matched to a gene; V was cut back by 6 bases and J by 5 bases. The DNA of the CDR3 is TGTGCCAGCAGAGGAGGACTAGCGGGAGACGACGAGCAGTACTTC. Amino acids: CASRGGLAGDDEQYF. Together with reference TRBV2 and TRBJ2-7, the CDR3 gives the full variable domain: EPEVTQTPSHQVTQMGQEVILRCVPISNHLYFYWYRQILGQKVEFLVSFYNNEISEKSEIFDDQFSVERPDGSNFTLKIRSTKLEDSAMYFCASRGGLAGDDEQYFGPGTRLTVT.

The chain carries TRBV10-3 and TRBJ1-2, with 8 bases lining up with TRBD1. After removal of 3 bases from V and 2 bases from J, the junction contained 2 bases not matched to a gene. Germline V gives CDR1 ENHRY, CDR2 SYGVKD. CDR3 length: 14 amino acids. CDR3 sequence: CAISDPGGNYGYTF. The CDR3 DNA reads TGTGCCATCAGTGATCCAGGGGGCAACTATGGCTACACCTTC.

J is TRBJ1-4 and V is TRBV7-8; no reliable D call. The CDR3 is made up of 15 amino acids. Germline lookup yields CDR1 SGHVS and CDR2 FQNEAQ. The V gene lost 7 bases and the J gene lost 6 bases, with 18 bases spanning the gap. The CDR3 protein is CASKHHRFEDEKLFF. The DNA of the CDR3 is TGTGCCAGCAAACATCATAGGTTCGAGGATGAAAAACTGTTTTTT.

V and J are TRBV6-4 and TRBJ2-1, with 11 bases identical to TRBD2. CDR3 length equals 15 residues. CDR1 and CDR2 from the germline V gene are MRHNA and SNTAGT. With V trimmed by 5 bases and J by 3 bases, 3 bases remained unmatched. This CDR3 reads CASSQGTSGYNEQFF. In DNA form, the CDR3 reads TGTGCCAGCAGTCAAGGGACTAGCGGCTACAATGAGCAGTTCTTC.

This chain connects TRBV28 to TRBJ1-2; 10 nucleotides agree with TRBD1. Germline V gene data show CDR1 as MDHEN and CDR2 as SYDVKM. The CDR3 contains 13 residues. Trimming took 6 bases from V and 8 from J; bases not matched to a gene: 6. CDR3 coding DNA: TGTGCCAGCAGCCGACAGGGGGCGAGAGGCTACACCTTC. This gives the protein CASSRQGARGYTF.

The chain couples TRBV7-2 to TRBJ1-1, with D unresolved. Trimming took off 1 base at V and 2 bases at J, with 5 bases between the two ends. The CDR3 covers 13 residues. The germline CDR1 and CDR2 sequences are SGHTA and FQGNSA. CDR3 DNA: TGTGCCAGCAGCTTAGTAGCTAACACTGAAGCTTTCTTT. This codes for CASSLVANTEAFF.

This rearrangement joins TRBV30 to TRBJ1-5; weak D call: TRBD1 (6 bases). Germline V CDR1 and CDR2: GTSNPN, SVGIG (reference sequence). Trimming took off 2 bases at V and 2 bases at J, with 10 bases between the two ends. The CDR3 sequence is 14 residues long. CDR3: CAWSWSGGNQPQHF. For the CDR3, the DNA is TGTGCCTGGAGTTGGTCAGGGGGCAATCAGCCCCAGCATTTT.